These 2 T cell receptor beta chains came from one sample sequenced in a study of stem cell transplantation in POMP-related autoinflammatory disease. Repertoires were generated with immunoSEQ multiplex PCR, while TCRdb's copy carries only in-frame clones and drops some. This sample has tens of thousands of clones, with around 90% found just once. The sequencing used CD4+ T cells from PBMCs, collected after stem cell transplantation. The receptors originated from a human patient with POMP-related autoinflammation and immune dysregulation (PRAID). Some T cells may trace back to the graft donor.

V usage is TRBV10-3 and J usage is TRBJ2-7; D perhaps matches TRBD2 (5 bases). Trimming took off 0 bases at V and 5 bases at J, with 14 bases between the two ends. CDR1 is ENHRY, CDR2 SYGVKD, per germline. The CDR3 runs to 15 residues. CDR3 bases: TGTGCCATCAGTGAGTCGTTGAGGGCTTGGGACGAGCAGTACTTC. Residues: CAISESLRAWDEQYF.

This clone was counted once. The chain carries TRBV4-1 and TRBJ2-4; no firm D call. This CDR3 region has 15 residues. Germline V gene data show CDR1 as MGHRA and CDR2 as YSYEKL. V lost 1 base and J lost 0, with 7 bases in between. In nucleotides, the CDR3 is TGCGCCAGCAGCCAAGTTCCGATAGCCAAAAACATTCAGTACTTC. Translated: CASSQVPIAKNIQYF.